This T cell receptor beta chain appears in the sequencing data of a study of response to subunit inactivated influenza vaccine. Study-wide results and caveats: Few new T cells, the authors suggested, are recruited by each seasonal influenza vaccination.

One entry per CDR3 protein results from TCRdb running MiXCR on the RT-PCR reads. The sample shows more than 450,000 distinct CDR3 sequences, about 10% of them seen only once. About this clonotype itself: Its cognate antigen is unknown.

The CDR3 sequence is 16 residues long. Germline CDR1 reads MNHEY; CDR2 reads SVGAGI. The V segment lost 4 bases and the J segment 0 bases; nucleotides outside the gene matches: 4. Sample: PBMCs from blood, taken on the day of vaccination. The rearrangement uses TRBV6-5 and TRBJ1-4, with 8 bases lining up with TRBD1. This sequence was found in a man aged 50 or older who received an inactivated influenza vaccine. DNA for the CDR3: TGTGCCAGCAGTTCTGACAGGGGCGCAACTAATGAAAAACTGTTTTTT. Translating it yields CASSSDRGATNEKLFF.